Shown below are 25 T cell receptor beta chains from a single sample sequenced in a study of blood T cell repertoires in COVID-19 (dated by TCRdb to 2020 to 2022). Library method: the immunoSEQ multiplex PCR assay. The source is immuneACCESS, and TCRdb retained only in-frame sequences with V and J called. Part of the clones is not carried over; for the studies checked, unresolved V genes explain less than half of this, and the remainder is unexplained. The sample records around 220,000 clones, about 90% of which are singletons. The top ten clones comprise 1.5% to 2% of the sample. The sample was peripheral blood. Source of these receptors: a man aged 35 to 55 with active or convalescent COVID-19.

The chain links TRBV9 to TRBJ2-5, with a weak D call TRBD2 (7 bases). V shed 4 bases and J shed 2 bases, with 15 bases lying between them. The CDR3 covers 15 residues. CDR1 and CDR2 (germline): SGDLS, YYNGEE. The CDR3: CASSRRRGAQETQYF. CDR3 bases: TGTGCCAGCAGCCGTCGACGGGGGGCGCAAGAGACCCAGTACTTC.

The rearrangement joins TRBV2 to TRBJ2-4; 8 nucleotides align to TRBD1. Germline V gene lookup returns CDR1 SNHLY and CDR2 FYNNEI. CDR3 size: 13 residues. J lost 8 bases, V lost 4 bases, and 4 bases had no gene match. The CDR3 loop reads CASSGDRGYIQYF. CDR3 nucleotides: TGTGCCAGCAGTGGTGACAGGGGATACATTCAGTACTTC. The variable domain in full, completed from reference TRBV2 and TRBJ2-4, reads EPEVTQTPSHQVTQMGQEVILRCVPISNHLYFYWYRQILGQKVEFLVSFYNNEISEKSEIFDDQFSVERPDGSNFTLKIRSTKLEDSAMYFCASSGDRGYIQYFGAGTRLSVL.

The chain combines TRBV28 with TRBJ1-5; D perhaps matches TRBD1 (5 bases). V was shortened by 4 bases and J by 3 bases, with 16 bases between the two germline ends. The CDR3 runs 16 residues. The germline gives CDR1 MDHEN, CDR2 SYDVKM. The CDR3 DNA reads as TGTGCCAGCAGTTCAAATTACAGGATACCCAATCAGCCCCAGCATTTT. Its translation is CASSSNYRIPNQPQHF. Variable domain in full (rest from reference TRBV28 and TRBJ1-5): DVKVTQSSRYLVKRTGEKVFLECVQDMDHENMFWYRQDPGLGLRLIYFSYDVKMKEKGDIPEGYSVSREKKERFSLILESASTNQTSMYLCASSSNYRIPNQPQHFGDGTRLSIL.

The rearrangement links TRBV30 to TRBJ2-7; 11 bases map to TRBD1. The CDR3 runs 13 residues. Germline V gene data show CDR1 as GTSNPN and CDR2 as SVGIG (reference sequence). Unmatched junction bases numbered 6, after V lost 5 bases and J lost 6 bases. CDR3 sequence: CAWAGTGGSEQYF. Written as DNA, the CDR3 is TGTGCCTGGGCCGGGACAGGGGGATCCGAGCAGTACTTC.

V is TRBV7-3 and J is TRBJ2-2; D perhaps matches TRBD1 (5 bases). The length of the CDR3 is 14 residues. Germline CDR1 is SGHTA and CDR2 is FQGTGA. Trimming removed 5 bases from V and 5 bases from J, with 12 bases in between. The CDR3 nucleotides read TGTGCCAGCAGCCCTTTAGGGGAAACCGGGGAGCTGTTTTTT. Protein sequence: CASSPLGETGELFF.

The chain joins TRBV6-5 to TRBJ2-7; 9 bases are a match to TRBD1. The CDR3 is 13 amino acids. Germline V gene data show CDR1 as MNHEY and CDR2 as SVGAGI. After removal of 10 bases from V and 6 bases from J, the junction contained 10 bases not matched to a gene. The CDR3 DNA is TGTGCCACCAGAAGGGACAGGGTAGGCGAGCAGTACTTC. Translation: CATRRDRVGEQYF.

CDR3 sequence reads: CAGLVYSYWSTGLAGRSSYEQYF. CDR3 bases: TGTGCCGGCCTGGTCTACTCTTACTGGAGCACGGGACTAGCGGGAAGGAGCTCCTACGAGCAGTACTTC. This sequence joins TRBV21-1 and TRBJ2-7; the table's D gene call, TRBD2, was not cross checked with the DNA. TRBV21-1 is a pseudogene. The CDR3 has 23 amino acids.

This clone has only a few counts. V is TRBV2 and J is TRBJ1-1; D is possibly TRBD1 (5 bases). This CDR3 has 14 residues. V was cut by 6 bases and J by 1 base, with 12 bases left in between. Germline values: CDR1 SNHLY, CDR2 FYNNEI. The CDR3 DNA reads TGTGCCAGCAGAGTAAGAGGACAGAACACTGAAGCTTTCTTT. Its translation is CASRVRGQNTEAFF.

This clone has more than one count but fewer than ten. The chain carries TRBV4-2 and TRBJ1-2; no definite D call. Germline V gene sequence: CDR1 LGHNA, CDR2 YNFKEQ. This CDR3 region has 13 residues. Trimming left V 1 base short and J 3 bases short, with 6 bases between. This CDR3 reads CASSQARDYGYTF. The DNA of the CDR3 is TGTGCCAGCAGCCAAGCTCGAGACTATGGCTACACCTTC.

This clone was seen just once. The chain carries TRBV27 and TRBJ1-1; no firm D call. The CDR3 consists of 13 residues. V was shortened by 2 bases and J by 5 bases, with 9 bases between the two germline ends. The V gene's germline CDR1 is MNHEY and CDR2 SMNVEV (reference sequence). DNA for the CDR3: TGTGCCAGCAGTTTAGGCATCTGGACTGAAGCTTTCTTT. Protein sequence: CASSLGIWTEAFF.

This chain uses TRBV15 with TRBJ1-5, with 10 positions matching TRBD1. CDR1 and CDR2 from the germline V gene are LNHNV and YYDKDF (reference sequence). The V gene end was trimmed by 7 bases and the J gene end by 2 bases; junction bases not matched to a gene: 5. The CDR3 totals 15 residues. As DNA, the CDR3 is TGTGCCACCAAGACAGGGGGCGCGGGCAATCAGCCCCAGCATTTT. Translating gives CATKTGGAGNQPQHF.

The rearrangement links TRBV28 to TRBJ2-1; 9 nucleotides agree with TRBD2. This CDR3 is built from 15 residues. The V and J ends lost 5 bases and 7 bases, in that order; junction bases with no gene match: 9. Germline V gene sequence: CDR1 MDHEN, CDR2 SYDVKM. CDR3 in DNA: TGTGCCAGCAGTCCCGGGACTAGCCGGTCAAATGAGCAGTTCTTC. Translating it yields CASSPGTSRSNEQFF.

The chain has TRBV24-1 and TRBJ2-1; TRBD2 agrees at 8 bases. The CDR3 runs to 15 residues. The junction had 8 bases not matched to a gene; V was cut back by 4 bases and J by 7 bases. Germline V CDR1 and CDR2: KGHDR, SFDVKD. The CDR3 bases are TGTGCCACCAGTGACCCCGGGACTAGTGGTAATGAGCAGTTCTTC. It encodes CATSDPGTSGNEQFF.

This clone was recorded only once. The chain recombines TRBV18 with TRBJ1-5; maybe TRBD1 (5 bases). The germline V gene encodes CDR1 KGHSH and CDR2 LQKENI. The length of the CDR3 is 15 residues. The V gene lost 1 base and the J gene lost 2 bases, with 9 bases spanning the gap. The CDR3 loop is CASSPQGARNQPQHF. In nucleotides, the CDR3 is TGTGCCAGCTCACCACAAGGGGCTCGCAATCAGCCCCAGCATTTT. The variable domain in full, with the rest retrieved from reference TRBV18 and TRBJ1-5, is NAGVMQNPRHLVRRRGQEARLRCSPMKGHSHVYWYRQLPEEGLKFMVYLQKENIIDESGMPKERFSAEFPKEGPSILRIQQVVRGDSAAYFCASSPQGARNQPQHFGDGTRLSIL.

This chain connects TRBV29-1 to TRBJ2-3, with D tentatively TRBD2 (6 bases). The CDR3 is 13 residues long. V was trimmed by 7 bases and J by 2 bases, leaving 13 bases between them. Germline CDR1 SQVTM, CDR2 ANQGSEA. The CDR3: CSGDTGDTDTQYF. CDR3 nucleotide sequence: TGCAGCGGTGACACGGGGGACACAGATACGCAGTATTTT.

This clone was seen a handful of times. The J gene is TRBJ2-3, the V gene TRBV6-5; 9 bases are shared with TRBD1. The CDR3 sequence is 16 residues long. Per germline, CDR1 MNHEY and CDR2 SVGAGI. After removal of 4 bases from V and 4 bases from J, the junction contained 9 bases not matched to a gene. The CDR3 nucleotides are TGTGCCAGCAGTTCTATCCCGGGACAGGGATCAGATACGCAGTATTTT. Translating gives CASSSIPGQGSDTQYF.

This clone was counted only a few times. The genes are TRBV2 and TRBJ1-2; the D is unclear. Looked up from germline, CDR1 is SNHLY and CDR2 is FYNNEI. Trimming left V 7 bases short and J 3 bases short, with 9 bases between. This CDR3 region has 12 residues. The CDR3 coding sequence is TGTGCCAGCACGTGGCAGGACTATGGCTACACCTTC. Translation gives CASTWQDYGYTF.

The rearrangement uses TRBV5-1 and TRBJ1-1; no firm D call. Trimming cost V 0 bases and J 4 bases, with 10 bases left between them. The CDR3 loop spans 14 amino acids. Germline V gene sequence: CDR1 SGHRS, CDR2 YFSETQ. CDR3 sequence: CASSLVSAGTEAFF. The CDR3 region has the DNA TGCGCCAGCAGCTTGGTGTCCGCCGGCACTGAAGCTTTCTTT.

The chain combines TRBV3-1 (or the pseudogene TRBV3-2) with TRBJ2-7; a weak D match, TRBD2 (5 bases). This CDR3 has 13 residues. Trimming left V 8 bases short and J 5 bases short, with 16 bases between. Germline V gene lookup returns CDR1 LGHDT and CDR2 YNNKEL (reference sequence). DNA of the CDR3: TGTGCCAGCGCGCCGCGGGTTACCCACGAGCAGTACTTC. This sequence encodes CASAPRVTHEQYF.

This chain uses TRBV29-1 with TRBJ2-4, with 8 bases matching TRBD1. Germline V lookup: CDR1 SQVTM, CDR2 ANQGSEA. This CDR3 region has 16 residues. Trimming removed 0 bases from V and 5 bases from J; junction bases left unmatched: 9. CDR3 bases: TGCAGCGTTGAAGATCGGGGCAGGGGGCCTGAAAACATTCAGTACTTC. It yields the protein CSVEDRGRGPENIQYF.

This chain links TRBV7-3 with TRBJ2-2, with 7 bases aligning to TRBD1. V gave up 5 bases and J gave up 0 bases; unmatched junction bases: 3. The germline V gene has CDR1 SGHTA and CDR2 FQGTGA. This CDR3 region has 15 residues. The CDR3: CASSQGGANTGELFF. In nucleotides, the CDR3 is TGTGCCAGCAGCCAAGGGGGCGCGAACACCGGGGAGCTGTTTTTT.

The chain has TRBV27 and TRBJ1-6; possible D gene TRBD1, 6 bases. Germline V gene data show CDR1 as MNHEY and CDR2 as SMNVEV (reference sequence). The CDR3 is 14 amino acids. Trimming stripped 5 bases from V and 13 bases from J, with 18 bases between. The CDR3 loop is CASSPTGYRAPLHF. CDR3 sequence (DNA): TGTGCCAGCAGTCCAACCGGATACAGGGCCCCCCTCCACTTT.

This clone came up a few times. The chain carries TRBV7-3 and TRBJ1-5, with D unresolved. Germline lookup yields CDR1 SGHTA and CDR2 FQGTGA. V was clipped by 2 bases and J by 5 bases, with 7 bases between them. This CDR3 has 13 amino acids. The CDR3 nucleotides are TGTGCCAGCAGCTTAGCCAGGTATCAGCCCCAGCATTTT. It translates to CASSLARYQPQHF.

This chain uses TRBV3-1 (or the pseudogene TRBV3-2) with TRBJ1-2, with TRBD1 matching over 10 bases. Trimming took 3 bases from V and 1 from J; bases not matched to a gene: 2. Looked up from germline, CDR1 is LGHDT and CDR2 is YNNKEL (reference sequence). The CDR3 is 15 amino acids. CDR3 amino acids: CASSQTGGLNYGYTF. The CDR3 nucleotides are TGTGCCAGCAGCCAGACAGGGGGCCTTAACTATGGCTACACCTTC.

The chain employs TRBV2 and TRBJ1-5; 9 bases agree with TRBD1. The trim removed 7 bases at V and 3 bases at J, leaving 10 bases unmatched. Germline values: CDR1 SNHLY, CDR2 FYNNEI. This CDR3 is 16 amino acids long. CDR3: CASIPGQGGFNQPQHF. CDR3 in DNA: TGTGCCAGCATTCCGGGACAGGGCGGATTCAATCAGCCCCAGCATTTT.